What follows are 16 T cell receptor beta chains derived from one specimen sequenced in a study of Graves' ophthalmopathy and Graves' hyperthyroidism. Scientists amplified the TCR beta CDR3 regions from RNA transcripts. First-round RT-PCR employed HTBI primers, with a second-round multiplex PCR after it. TCRdb re-analysed the multiplex PCR reads in MiXCR, keeping a single row per CDR3 protein. The table includes almost 750,000 distinct CDR3 sequences, around 40% detected once. The sequenced sample was peripheral blood. These receptor sequences come from an adult man with Graves' ophthalmopathy.

There are many counts of this clonotype. The rearrangement joins TRBV20-1 to TRBJ1-1, with unresolved D. Germline CDR1 is DFQATT and CDR2 is SNEGSKA (reference sequence). Trimming took 5 bases from V and 7 from J, leaving 17 bases between them. This CDR3 contains 13 residues. In DNA, the CDR3 is TGCAGTGCTCAATCAGTACATACCAATGAAGCTTTCTTT. Encoded protein: CSAQSVHTNEAFF.

The gene calls are TRBV29-1 and TRBJ1-1; no firm D call. Germline lookup yields CDR1 SQVTM and CDR2 ANQGSEA. V was clipped by 6 bases and J by 10 bases, with 18 bases between them. CDR3 length: 12 amino acids. CDR3 in DNA: TGCAGCGTCCCGGGATCTGAATCAGGAGCTTTCTTT. This codes for CSVPGSESGAFF.

This clonotype was detected only a few times. The chain has TRBV19 and TRBJ2-6; possibly TRBD2 for D (6 bases). Trimming stripped 3 bases from V and 0 bases from J, with 15 bases between. Germline V CDR1 and CDR2: LNHDA, SQIVND (reference sequence). The CDR3 contains 18 residues. As DNA, the CDR3 is TGTGCCAGTAGTATTCAGCAGGGAGGCCTCTCTGGGGCCAACGTCCTGACTTTC. Its translation is CASSIQQGGLSGANVLTF.

This clonotype has at least ten counts. The rearrangement links TRBV29-1 to TRBJ2-5; the match to TRBD2 covers 9 bases. CDR1 and CDR2 (germline): SQVTM, ANQGSEA. This CDR3 has 14 residues. The trim removed 4 bases at V and 7 bases at J, leaving 10 bases unmatched. The CDR3 loop reads CSVASAGGRGTQYF. The CDR3 DNA reads as TGCAGCGTTGCCTCCGCGGGGGGGCGCGGGACCCAGTACTTC.

Ten or more counts support this clonotype. This chain links TRBV7-2 with TRBJ1-5, with D uncertain. V was clipped by 1 base and J by 2 bases, with 12 bases between them. This CDR3 comprises 16 residues. From germline, CDR1 is SGHTA and CDR2 FQGNSA. The CDR3 sequence: CASSLDAGDGNQPQHF. The CDR3, as DNA: TGTGCCAGCAGCTTAGATGCCGGGGATGGCAATCAGCCCCAGCATTTT. Filled out from reference TRBV7-2 and TRBJ1-5, the complete variable domain reads GAGVSQSPSNKVTEKGKDVELRCDPISGHTALYWYRQSLGQGLEFLIYFQGNSAPDKSGLPSDRFSAERTGGSVSTLTIQRTQQEDSAVYLCASSLDAGDGNQPQHFGDGTRLSIL.

This clonotype was detected only once. The chain employs TRBV4-2 and TRBJ1-1; possible D gene TRBD1, 6 bases. Trimming removed 2 bases from V and 1 base from J, with 17 bases in between. Germline V gene sequence: CDR1 LGHNA, CDR2 YNFKEQ. This CDR3 is 17 amino acids long. CDR3 sequence reads: CASSQQQTGKGNTEAFF. The DNA of the CDR3 is TGTGCCAGCAGCCAACAACAAACAGGGAAAGGGAACACTGAAGCTTTCTTT.

The chain employs TRBV7-9 and TRBJ2-7, with D possibly being TRBD2 (5 bases). Looked up from germline, CDR1 is SEHNR and CDR2 is FQNEAQ (reference sequence). Trimming cost V 5 bases and J 4 bases, with 15 bases left between them. This CDR3 is 14 amino acids long. CDR3 residues: CASSPYTSRYEQYF. As DNA, the CDR3 is TGTGCCAGCAGCCCATATACTAGTAGGTACGAGCAGTACTTC.

The CDR3 here is CATSYTRDHNQPQHF. The CDR3 DNA is TGTGCCACCAGTTACACCAGGGACCACAATCAGCCCCAGCATTTT. The rearrangement joins TRBV24-1 to TRBJ1-5, with D possibly matching TRBD1 (5 bases). Per germline, CDR1 KGHDR and CDR2 SFDVKD. This CDR3 has 15 residues. V was clipped by 6 bases and J by 3 bases, with 14 bases between them.

V gene TRBV24-1 combines with J gene TRBJ1-1; a weak D match, TRBD1 (5 bases). Germline values: CDR1 KGHDR, CDR2 SFDVKD. CDR3 length equals 15 residues. The germline V and J ends were trimmed by 4 bases and 5 bases, with 16 bases remaining between them. CDR3 in DNA: TGTGCCACCAGTGACCCCGGGACTAGCGGGACTGAAGCTTTCTTT. As protein: CATSDPGTSGTEAFF.

In its sample, this clonotype was seen once. The V call is TRBV29-1, the J call TRBJ1-4; 9 bases fit TRBD1. The CDR3 has 14 amino acids. The germline V gene encodes CDR1 SQVTM and CDR2 ANQGSEA. V shed 3 bases, J shed 4 bases, and the junction held 3 bases outside the gene matches. This CDR3 reads CSVDGTGRNEKLFF. CDR3 bases: TGCAGCGTTGATGGGACAGGGCGTAATGAAAAACTGTTTTTT.

This clonotype came up many times. The chain combines TRBV19 with TRBJ1-2, with TRBD1 as a possible D gene (6 bases). The CDR3 contains 12 residues. Germline loops: CDR1 LNHDA, CDR2 SQIVND (reference sequence). Trimming cost V 8 bases and J 6 bases, with 13 bases left between them. Here the CDR3 DNA reads TGTGCCAGTTGGGGGGCGCAGGATGGCTACACCTTC. This gives the protein CASWGAQDGYTF.

The rearrangement joins TRBV24-1 to TRBJ2-7, with 7 bases aligning to TRBD1. This CDR3 has 16 residues. V trimming: 1 base; J trimming: 4 bases; junction bases outside the gene matches: 9. Germline V CDR1 and CDR2: KGHDR, SFDVKD. This CDR3 reads CATSDFQAGGYYEQYF. For the CDR3, the DNA is TGTGCCACCAGTGATTTCCAGGCAGGGGGTTATTACGAGCAGTACTTC.

This clonotype has a handful of counts. The chain carries TRBV9 and TRBJ2-7; no reliable D call. The CDR3 length is 13 residues. Trimming took off 4 bases at V and 4 bases at J, with 12 bases between the two ends. Germline lookup yields CDR1 SGDLS and CDR2 YYNGEE. CDR3: CASSRPSAYEQYF. CDR3 in DNA: TGTGCCAGCAGCCGGCCCTCGGCATACGAGCAGTACTTC.

This clonotype was seen at least ten times. The chain combines TRBV7-2 with TRBJ1-1; D is unclear. The ends were cut back, 1 base at V and 0 bases at J, with 6 bases in the middle. Germline V gene lookup returns CDR1 SGHTA and CDR2 FQGNSA. The CDR3 totals 14 residues. CDR3 protein: CASSLDNMNTEAFF. CDR3 coding DNA: TGTGCCAGCAGCTTAGACAACATGAACACTGAAGCTTTCTTT.

The table lists this clonotype with a few counts. The chain carries TRBV2 and TRBJ1-2; D not resolved. The germline V gene has CDR1 SNHLY and CDR2 FYNNEI. The CDR3 consists of 13 residues. The ends were cut back, 5 bases at V and 8 bases at J, with 15 bases in the middle. The CDR3: CASSQWTGGGYTF. In DNA form, the CDR3 reads TGTGCCAGCAGTCAATGGACGGGAGGGGGCTACACCTTC. Together with reference TRBV2 and TRBJ1-2, the CDR3 gives the full variable domain: EPEVTQTPSHQVTQMGQEVILRCVPISNHLYFYWYRQILGQKVEFLVSFYNNEISEKSEIFDDQFSVERPDGSNFTLKIRSTKLEDSAMYFCASSQWTGGGYTFGSGTRLTVV.

Turning to this clonotype: A much more abundant neighbour one base away suggests this may be a read error. The rearrangement joins TRBV29-1 to TRBJ2-7; TRBD2 is a possible D gene (5 bases). V was pared by 7 bases and J by 4 bases, with 17 bases between. The CDR3 contains 13 residues. Germline V gene data show CDR1 as SQVTM and CDR2 as ANQGSEA. The CDR3 DNA is TGCAGCGCTGACGAGGGATTCGGGTACGAGCAGTACTTC. It translates to CSADEGFGYEQYF.